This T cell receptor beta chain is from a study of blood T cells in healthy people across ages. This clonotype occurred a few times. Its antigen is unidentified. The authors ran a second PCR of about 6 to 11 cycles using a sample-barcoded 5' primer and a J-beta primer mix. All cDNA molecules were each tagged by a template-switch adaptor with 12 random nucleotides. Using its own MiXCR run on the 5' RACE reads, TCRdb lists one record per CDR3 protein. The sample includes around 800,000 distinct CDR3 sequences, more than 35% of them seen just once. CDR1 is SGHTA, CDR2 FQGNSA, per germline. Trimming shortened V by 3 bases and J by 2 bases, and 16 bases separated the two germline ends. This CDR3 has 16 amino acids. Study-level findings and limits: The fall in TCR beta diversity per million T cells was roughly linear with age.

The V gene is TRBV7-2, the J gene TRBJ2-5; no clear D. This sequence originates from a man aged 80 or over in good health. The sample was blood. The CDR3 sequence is CASSFIARPDQETQYF. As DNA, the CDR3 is TGTGCCAGCAGCTTTATTGCTCGTCCAGATCAAGAGACCCAGTACTTC.